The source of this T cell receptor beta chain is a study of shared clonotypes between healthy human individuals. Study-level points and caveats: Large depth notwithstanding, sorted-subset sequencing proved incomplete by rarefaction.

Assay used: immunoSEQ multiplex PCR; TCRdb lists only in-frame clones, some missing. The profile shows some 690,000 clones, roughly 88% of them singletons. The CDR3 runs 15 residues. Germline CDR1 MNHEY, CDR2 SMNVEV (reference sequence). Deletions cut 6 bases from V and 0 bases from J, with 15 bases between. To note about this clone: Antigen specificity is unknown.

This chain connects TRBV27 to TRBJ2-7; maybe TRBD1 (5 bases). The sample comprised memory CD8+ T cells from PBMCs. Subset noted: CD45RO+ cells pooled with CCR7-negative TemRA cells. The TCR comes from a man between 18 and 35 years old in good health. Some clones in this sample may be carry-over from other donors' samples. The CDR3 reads CASSQNRYISYEQYF. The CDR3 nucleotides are TGTGCCAGCAGCCAGAACAGGTATATCTCCTACGAGCAGTACTTC.